The source of this T cell receptor (beta chain) is a study of blood T cell repertoires in COVID-19. Per the germline V gene, CDR1 is SEHNR and CDR2 is FQNEAQ (reference sequence). The CDR3 has 15 amino acids. V was trimmed by 5 bases and J by 2 bases, leaving 12 bases between them. Clones were sequenced by immunoSEQ multiplex PCR, and TCRdb holds only the in-frame ones, with some missing. The table shows about 88,000 clones, with 88% occurring only once. The receptor was isolated from a woman of 80 years or more with acute or convalescent COVID-19. Sequencing was done on a sample of peripheral blood. V gene TRBV7-9 combines with J gene TRBJ1-4; D may be TRBD1 (5 bases). CDR3 bases: TGTGCCAGCAGCCTAGGGCAGGGCACTAATGAAAAACTGTTTTTT. It is translated as CASSLGQGTNEKLFF. Complete variable domain (other parts from reference TRBV7-9 and TRBJ1-4): DTGVSQNPRHKITKRGQNVTFRCDPISEHNRLYWYRQTLGQGPEFLTYFQNEAQLEKSRLLSDRFSAERPKGSFSTLEIQRTEQGDSAMYLCASSLGQGTNEKLFFGSGTQLSVL.